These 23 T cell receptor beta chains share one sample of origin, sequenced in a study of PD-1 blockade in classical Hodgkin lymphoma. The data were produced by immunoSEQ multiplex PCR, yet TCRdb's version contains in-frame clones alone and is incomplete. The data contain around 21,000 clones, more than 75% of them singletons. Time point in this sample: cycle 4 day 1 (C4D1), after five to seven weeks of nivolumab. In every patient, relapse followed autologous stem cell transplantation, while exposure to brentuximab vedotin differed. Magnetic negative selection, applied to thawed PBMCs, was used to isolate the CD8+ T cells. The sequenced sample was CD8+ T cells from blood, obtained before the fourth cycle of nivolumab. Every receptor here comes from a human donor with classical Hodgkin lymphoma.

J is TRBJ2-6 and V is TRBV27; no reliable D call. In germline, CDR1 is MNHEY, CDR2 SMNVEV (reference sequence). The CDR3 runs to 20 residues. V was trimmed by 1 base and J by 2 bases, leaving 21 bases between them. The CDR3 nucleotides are TGTGCCAGCAGTTTATTTTGGCTTACGGTACCCGACCCTGGGGCCAACGTCCTGACTTTC. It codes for CASSLFWLTVPDPGANVLTF.

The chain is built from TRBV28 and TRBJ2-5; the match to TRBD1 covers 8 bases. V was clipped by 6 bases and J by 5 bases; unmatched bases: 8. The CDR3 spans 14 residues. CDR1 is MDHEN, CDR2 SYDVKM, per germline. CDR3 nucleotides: TGTGCCAGCAGCCCGTCAGGGGGCTGGGAGACCCAGTACTTC. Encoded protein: CASSPSGGWETQYF. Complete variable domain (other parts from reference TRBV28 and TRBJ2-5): DVKVTQSSRYLVKRTGEKVFLECVQDMDHENMFWYRQDPGLGLRLIYFSYDVKMKEKGDIPEGYSVSREKKERFSLILESASTNQTSMYLCASSPSGGWETQYFGPGTRLLVL.

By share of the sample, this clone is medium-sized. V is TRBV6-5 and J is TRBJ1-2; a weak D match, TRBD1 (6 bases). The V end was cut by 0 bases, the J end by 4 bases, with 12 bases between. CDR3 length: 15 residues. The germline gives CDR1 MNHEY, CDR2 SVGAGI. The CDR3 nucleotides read TGTGCCAGCAGTTACTCGAGCAGGGGCATCTATGGCTACACCTTC. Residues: CASSYSSRGIYGYTF.

The CDR3 nucleotides are TGCAGCGTTGGAGGGGGACAGCCATACTTC. Protein product: CSVGGGQPYF. The rearrangement joins TRBV29-1 to TRBJ2-5; 7 bases agree with TRBD1. The V and J ends lost 4 bases and 14 bases, in that order; junction bases with no gene match: 7. Germline CDR1 is SQVTM and CDR2 is ANQGSEA. This CDR3 has 10 residues.

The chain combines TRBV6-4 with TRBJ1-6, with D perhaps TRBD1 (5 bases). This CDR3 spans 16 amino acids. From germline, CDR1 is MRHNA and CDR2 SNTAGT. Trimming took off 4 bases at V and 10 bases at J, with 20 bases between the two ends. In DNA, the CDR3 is TGTGCCAGCAGTGTTCGAGGGGCACTCCGTTTATCACCCCTCCACTTT. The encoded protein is CASSVRGALRLSPLHF.

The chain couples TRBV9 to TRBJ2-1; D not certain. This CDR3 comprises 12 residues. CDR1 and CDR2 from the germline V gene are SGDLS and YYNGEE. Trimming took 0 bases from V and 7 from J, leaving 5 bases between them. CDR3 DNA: TGTGCCAGCAGCGTAGGGTCGAATGAGCAGTTCTTC. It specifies CASSVGSNEQFF.

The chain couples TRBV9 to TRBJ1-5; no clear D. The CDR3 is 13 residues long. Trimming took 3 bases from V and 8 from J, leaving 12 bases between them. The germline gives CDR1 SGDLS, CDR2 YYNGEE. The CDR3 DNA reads TGTGCCAGCAGCGCGTCACCAATCGAGCCCCAGCATTTT. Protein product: CASSASPIEPQHF.

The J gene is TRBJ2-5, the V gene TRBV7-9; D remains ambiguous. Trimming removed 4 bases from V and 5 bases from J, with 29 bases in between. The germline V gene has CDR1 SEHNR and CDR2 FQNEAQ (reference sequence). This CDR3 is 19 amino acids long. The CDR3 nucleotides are TGTGCCAGCAGCTACAGAAACACCCATCGGGTAGCCGGGTGGGAGACCCAGTACTTC. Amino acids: CASSYRNTHRVAGWETQYF.

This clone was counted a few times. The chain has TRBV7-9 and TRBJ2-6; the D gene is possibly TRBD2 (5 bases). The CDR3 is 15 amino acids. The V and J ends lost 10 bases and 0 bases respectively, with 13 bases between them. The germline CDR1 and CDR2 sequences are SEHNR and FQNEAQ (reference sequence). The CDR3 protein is CATRRRTSGANVLTF. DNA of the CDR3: TGTGCCACCCGCAGGAGGACCTCTGGGGCCAACGTCCTGACTTTC.

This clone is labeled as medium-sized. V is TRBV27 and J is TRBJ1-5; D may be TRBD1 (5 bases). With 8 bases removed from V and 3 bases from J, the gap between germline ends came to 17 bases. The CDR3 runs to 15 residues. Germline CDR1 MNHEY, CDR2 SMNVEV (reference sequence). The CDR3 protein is CASAVGDGFNQPQHF. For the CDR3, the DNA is TGTGCCAGCGCGGTCGGGGACGGCTTCAATCAGCCCCAGCATTTT.

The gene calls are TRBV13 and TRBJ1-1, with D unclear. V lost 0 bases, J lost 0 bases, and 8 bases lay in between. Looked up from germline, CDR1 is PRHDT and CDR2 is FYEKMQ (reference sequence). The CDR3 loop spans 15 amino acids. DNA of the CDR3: TGTGCCAGCAGCTTAGGGGCGGCCATGAACACTGAAGCTTTCTTT. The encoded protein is CASSLGAAMNTEAFF.

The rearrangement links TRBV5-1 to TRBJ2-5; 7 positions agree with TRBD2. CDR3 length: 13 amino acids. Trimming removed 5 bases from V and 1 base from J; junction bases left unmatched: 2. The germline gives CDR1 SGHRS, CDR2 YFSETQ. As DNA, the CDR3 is TGCGCCAGCAGTGGGGAGGGCCAAGAGACCCAGTACTTC. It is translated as CASSGEGQETQYF.

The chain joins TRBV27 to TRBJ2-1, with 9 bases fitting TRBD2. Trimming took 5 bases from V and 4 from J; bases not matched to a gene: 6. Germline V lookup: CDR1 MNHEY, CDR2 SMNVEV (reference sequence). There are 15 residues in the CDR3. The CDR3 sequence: CASSPASGGYNEQFF. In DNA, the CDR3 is TGTGCCAGCAGTCCCGCAAGCGGGGGGTACAATGAGCAGTTCTTC.

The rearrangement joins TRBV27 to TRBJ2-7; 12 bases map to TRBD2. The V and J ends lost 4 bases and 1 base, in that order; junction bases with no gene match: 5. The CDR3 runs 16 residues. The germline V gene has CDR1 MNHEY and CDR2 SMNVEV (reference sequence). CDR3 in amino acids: CASSWASGGASYEQYF. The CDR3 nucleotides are TGTGCCAGCAGTTGGGCTAGCGGGGGGGCATCCTACGAGCAGTACTTC.

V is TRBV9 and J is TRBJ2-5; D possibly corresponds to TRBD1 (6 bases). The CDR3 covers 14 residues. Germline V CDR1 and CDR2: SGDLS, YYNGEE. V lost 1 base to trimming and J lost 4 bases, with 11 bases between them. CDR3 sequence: CASSVSGRGETQYF. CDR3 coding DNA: TGTGCCAGCAGCGTATCCGGCAGGGGAGAGACCCAGTACTTC.

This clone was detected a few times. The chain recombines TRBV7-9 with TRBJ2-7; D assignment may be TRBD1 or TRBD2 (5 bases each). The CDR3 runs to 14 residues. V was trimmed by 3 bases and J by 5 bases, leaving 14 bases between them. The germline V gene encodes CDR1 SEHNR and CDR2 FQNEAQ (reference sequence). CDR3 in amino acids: CASSLDRDRHEQYF. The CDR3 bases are TGTGCCAGCAGCTTGGATAGGGACCGCCACGAGCAGTACTTC.

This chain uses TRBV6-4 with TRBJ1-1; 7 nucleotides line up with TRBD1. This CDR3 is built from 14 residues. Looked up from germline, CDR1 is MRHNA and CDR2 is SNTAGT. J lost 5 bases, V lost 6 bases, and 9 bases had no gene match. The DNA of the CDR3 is TGTGCCAGCAGCGACAGGGCCGGGATGACTGAAGCTTTCTTT. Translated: CASSDRAGMTEAFF.

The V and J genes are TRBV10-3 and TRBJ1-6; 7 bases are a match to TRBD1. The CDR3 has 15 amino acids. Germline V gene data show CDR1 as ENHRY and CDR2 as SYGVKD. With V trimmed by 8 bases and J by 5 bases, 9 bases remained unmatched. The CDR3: CAILPPGQHNSPLHF. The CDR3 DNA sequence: TGTGCCATCCTCCCCCCGGGACAGCATAATTCACCCCTCCACTTT.

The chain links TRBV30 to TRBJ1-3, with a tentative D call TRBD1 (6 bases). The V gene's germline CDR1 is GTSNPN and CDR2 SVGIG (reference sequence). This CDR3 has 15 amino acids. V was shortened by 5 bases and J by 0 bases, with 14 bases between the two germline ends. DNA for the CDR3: TGTGCCTGGTCACAGGGTTCTAGCTCTGGAAACACCATATATTTT. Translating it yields CAWSQGSSSGNTIYF. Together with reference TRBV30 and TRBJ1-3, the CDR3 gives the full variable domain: SQTIHQWPATLVQPVGSPLSLECTVEGTSNPNLYWYRQAAGRGLQLLFYSVGIGQISSEVPQNLSASRPQDRQFILSSKKLLLSDSGFYLCAWSQGSSSGNTIYFGEGSWLTVV.

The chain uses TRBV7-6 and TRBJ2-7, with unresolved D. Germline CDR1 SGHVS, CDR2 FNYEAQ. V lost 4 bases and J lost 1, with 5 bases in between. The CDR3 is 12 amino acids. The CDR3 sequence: CASSSESYEQYF. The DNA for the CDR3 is TGTGCCAGCAGCTCAGAATCCTACGAGCAGTACTTC.

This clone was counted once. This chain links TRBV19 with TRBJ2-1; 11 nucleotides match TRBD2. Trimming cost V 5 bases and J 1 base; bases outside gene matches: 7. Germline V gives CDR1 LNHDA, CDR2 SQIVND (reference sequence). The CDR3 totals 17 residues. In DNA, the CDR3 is TGTGCCAGTAGTGCCTCTAGCGGGGGGTGGTCCTACAATGAGCAGTTCTTC. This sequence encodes CASSASSGGWSYNEQFF.

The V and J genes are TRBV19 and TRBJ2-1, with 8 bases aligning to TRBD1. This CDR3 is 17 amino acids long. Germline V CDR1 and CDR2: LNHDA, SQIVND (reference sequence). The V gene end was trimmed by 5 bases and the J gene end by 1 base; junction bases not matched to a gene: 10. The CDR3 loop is CASSHHRGIGSYNEQFF. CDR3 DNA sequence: TGTGCCAGTAGTCACCACAGGGGGATAGGGTCCTACAATGAGCAGTTCTTC.

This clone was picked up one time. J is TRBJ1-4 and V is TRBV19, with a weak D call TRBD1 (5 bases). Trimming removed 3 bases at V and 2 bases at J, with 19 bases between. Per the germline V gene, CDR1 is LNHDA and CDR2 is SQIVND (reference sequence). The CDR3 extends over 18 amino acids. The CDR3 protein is CASSMVGLAGDTNEKLFF. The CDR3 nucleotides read TGTGCCAGTAGTATGGTAGGGCTAGCGGGGGATACTAATGAAAAACTGTTTTTT.